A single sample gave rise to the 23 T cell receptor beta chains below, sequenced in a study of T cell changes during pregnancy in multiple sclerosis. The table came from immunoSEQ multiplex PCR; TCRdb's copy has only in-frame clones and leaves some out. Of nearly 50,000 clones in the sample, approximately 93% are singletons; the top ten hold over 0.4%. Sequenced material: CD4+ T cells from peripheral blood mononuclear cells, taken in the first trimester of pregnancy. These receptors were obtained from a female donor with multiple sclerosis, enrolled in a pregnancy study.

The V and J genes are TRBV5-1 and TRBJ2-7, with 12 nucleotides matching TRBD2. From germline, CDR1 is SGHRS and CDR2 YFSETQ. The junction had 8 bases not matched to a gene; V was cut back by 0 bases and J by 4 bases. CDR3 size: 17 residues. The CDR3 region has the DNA TGCGCCAGCAGCTTGGAGCTCCTAGCGGGGGGGTCATACGAGCAGTACTTC. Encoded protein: CASSLELLAGGSYEQYF.

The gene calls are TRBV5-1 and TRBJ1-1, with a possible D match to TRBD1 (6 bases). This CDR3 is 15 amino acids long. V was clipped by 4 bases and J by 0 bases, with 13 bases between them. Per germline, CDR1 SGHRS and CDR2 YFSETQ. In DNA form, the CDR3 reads TGCGCCAGCAGCCCCGGACAGAGCATGAACACTGAAGCTTTCTTT. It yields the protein CASSPGQSMNTEAFF.

CDR3 region: CASSSYNEQFF. The CDR3, as DNA: TGTGCCAGCTCCTCTTACAATGAGCAGTTCTTC. The rearrangement joins TRBV28 to TRBJ2-1; D remains unclear. Trimming took off 8 bases at V and 4 bases at J, with 6 bases between the two ends. Germline V gene data show CDR1 as MDHEN and CDR2 as SYDVKM. CDR3 length equals 11 residues. The entire variable domain, with the rest obtained from reference TRBV28 and TRBJ2-1, is as follows: DVKVTQSSRYLVKRTGEKVFLECVQDMDHENMFWYRQDPGLGLRLIYFSYDVKMKEKGDIPEGYSVSREKKERFSLILESASTNQTSMYLCASSSYNEQFFGPGTRLTVL.

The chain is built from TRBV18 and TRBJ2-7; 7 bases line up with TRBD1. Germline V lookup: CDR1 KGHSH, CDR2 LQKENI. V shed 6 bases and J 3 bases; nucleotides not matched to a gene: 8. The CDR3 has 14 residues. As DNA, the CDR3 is TGTGCCAGCTCTACCGGGACAGCTTTCTACGAGCAGTACTTC. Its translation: CASSTGTAFYEQYF. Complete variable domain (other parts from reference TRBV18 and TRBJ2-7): NAGVMQNPRHLVRRRGQEARLRCSPMKGHSHVYWYRQLPEEGLKFMVYLQKENIIDESGMPKERFSAEFPKEGPSILRIQQVVRGDSAAYFCASSTGTAFYEQYFGPGTRLTVT.

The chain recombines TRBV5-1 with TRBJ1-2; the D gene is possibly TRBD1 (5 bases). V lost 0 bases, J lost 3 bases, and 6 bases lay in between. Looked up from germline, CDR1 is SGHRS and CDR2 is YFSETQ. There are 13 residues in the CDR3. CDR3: CASSLVGDYGYTF. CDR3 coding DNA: TGCGCCAGCAGCTTGGTAGGGGACTATGGCTACACCTTC.

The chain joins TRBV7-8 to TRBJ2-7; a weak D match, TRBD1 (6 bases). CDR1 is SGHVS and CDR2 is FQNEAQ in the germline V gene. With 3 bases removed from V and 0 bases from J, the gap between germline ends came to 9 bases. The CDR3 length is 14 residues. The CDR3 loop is CASSFRDNSYEQYF. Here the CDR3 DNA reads TGTGCCAGCAGCTTCAGGGACAACTCCTACGAGCAGTACTTC.

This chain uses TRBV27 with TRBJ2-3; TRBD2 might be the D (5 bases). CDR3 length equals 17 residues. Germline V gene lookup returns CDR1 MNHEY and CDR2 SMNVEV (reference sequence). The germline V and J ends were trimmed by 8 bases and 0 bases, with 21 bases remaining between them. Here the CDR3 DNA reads TGTGCCAGCCGGACTCGGACGGAGTTATCTAGCACAGATACGCAGTATTTT. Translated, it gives CASRTRTELSSTDTQYF.

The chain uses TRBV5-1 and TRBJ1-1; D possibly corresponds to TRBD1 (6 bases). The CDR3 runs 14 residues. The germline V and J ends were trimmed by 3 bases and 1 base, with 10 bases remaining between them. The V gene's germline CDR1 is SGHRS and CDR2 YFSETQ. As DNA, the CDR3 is TGCGCCAGCAGCTCCAGGGACAAGAACACTGAAGCTTTCTTT. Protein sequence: CASSSRDKNTEAFF. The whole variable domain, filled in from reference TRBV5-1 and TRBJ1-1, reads KAGVTQTPRYLIKTRGQQVTLSCSPISGHRSVSWYQQTPGQGLQFLFEYFSETQRNKGNFPGRFSGRQFSNSRSEMNVSTLELGDSALYLCASSSRDKNTEAFFGQGTRLTVV.

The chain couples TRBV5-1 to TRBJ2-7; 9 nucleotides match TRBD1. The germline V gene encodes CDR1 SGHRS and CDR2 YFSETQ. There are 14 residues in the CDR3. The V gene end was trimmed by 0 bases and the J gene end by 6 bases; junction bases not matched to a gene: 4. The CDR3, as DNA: TGCGCCAGCAGCTTGGGACAGGGGGTTGGCGAGCAGTACTTC. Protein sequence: CASSLGQGVGEQYF.

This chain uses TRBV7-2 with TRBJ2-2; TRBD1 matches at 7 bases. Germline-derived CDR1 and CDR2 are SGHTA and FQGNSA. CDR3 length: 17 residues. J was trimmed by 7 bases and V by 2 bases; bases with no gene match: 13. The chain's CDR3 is CASSLNEGQSSGGELFF. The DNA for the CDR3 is TGTGCCAGCAGCTTAAACGAGGGACAGAGCTCGGGCGGGGAGCTGTTTTTT.

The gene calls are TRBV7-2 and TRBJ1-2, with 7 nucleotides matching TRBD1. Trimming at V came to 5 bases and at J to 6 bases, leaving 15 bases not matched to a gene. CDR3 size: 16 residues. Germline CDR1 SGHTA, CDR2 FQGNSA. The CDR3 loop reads CASSGLPRQGRDGYTF. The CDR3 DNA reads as TGTGCCAGCAGCGGTCTCCCCAGACAGGGTAGGGATGGCTACACCTTC. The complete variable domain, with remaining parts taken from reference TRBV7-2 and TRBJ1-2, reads GAGVSQSPSNKVTEKGKDVELRCDPISGHTALYWYRQSLGQGLEFLIYFQGNSAPDKSGLPSDRFSAERTGGSVSTLTIQRTQQEDSAVYLCASSGLPRQGRDGYTFGSGTRLTVV.

For the CDR3, the DNA is TGCGCCAGCAGCCAAGTTCTAGCAGGGGCCGGAGTGAACACTGAAGCTTTCTTT. This codes for CASSQVLAGAGVNTEAFF. V gene TRBV4-1 combines with J gene TRBJ1-1; tentatively, D is TRBD1 (6 bases). The CDR3 sequence is 18 residues long. Trimming pared 1 base from V and 0 bases from J, leaving 18 bases between. Germline-derived CDR1 and CDR2 are MGHRA and YSYEKL.

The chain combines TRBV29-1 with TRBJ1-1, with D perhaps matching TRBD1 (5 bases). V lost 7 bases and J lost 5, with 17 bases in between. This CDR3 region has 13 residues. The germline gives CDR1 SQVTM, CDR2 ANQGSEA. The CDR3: CSGAGLGLTEAFF. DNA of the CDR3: TGCAGCGGGGCAGGGCTTGGATTAACTGAAGCTTTCTTT.

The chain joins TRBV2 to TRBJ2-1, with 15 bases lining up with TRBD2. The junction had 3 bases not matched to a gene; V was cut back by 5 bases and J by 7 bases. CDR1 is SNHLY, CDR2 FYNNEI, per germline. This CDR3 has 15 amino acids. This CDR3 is CASSLGLAGGNEQFF. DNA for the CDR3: TGTGCCAGCAGTTTGGGACTAGCGGGGGGTAATGAGCAGTTCTTC.

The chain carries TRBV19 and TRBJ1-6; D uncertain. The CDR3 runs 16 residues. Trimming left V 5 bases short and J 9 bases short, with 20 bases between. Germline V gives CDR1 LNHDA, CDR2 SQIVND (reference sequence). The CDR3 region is CASSGGIGSAGSPLHF. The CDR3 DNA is TGTGCCAGTAGTGGAGGGATAGGGTCGGCGGGTTCACCCCTCCACTTT.

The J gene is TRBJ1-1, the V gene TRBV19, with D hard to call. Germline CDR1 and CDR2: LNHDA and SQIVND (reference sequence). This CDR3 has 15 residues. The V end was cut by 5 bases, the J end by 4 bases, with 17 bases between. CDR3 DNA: TGTGCCAGTAGTTTACCGGCCCCCGGAGGCACTGAAGCTTTCTTT. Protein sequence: CASSLPAPGGTEAFF. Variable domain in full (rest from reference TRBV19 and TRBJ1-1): DGGITQSPKYLFRKEGQNVTLSCEQNLNHDAMYWYRQDPGQGLRLIYYSQIVNDFQKGDIAEGYSVSREKKESFPLTVTSAQKNPTAFYLCASSLPAPGGTEAFFGQGTRLTVV.

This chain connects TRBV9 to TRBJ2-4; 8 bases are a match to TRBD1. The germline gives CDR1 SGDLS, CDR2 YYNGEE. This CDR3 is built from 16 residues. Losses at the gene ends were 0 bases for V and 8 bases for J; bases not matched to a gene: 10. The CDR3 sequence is CASSVGQGTVGYIQYF. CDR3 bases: TGTGCCAGCAGCGTAGGACAGGGGACGGTCGGTTACATTCAGTACTTC.

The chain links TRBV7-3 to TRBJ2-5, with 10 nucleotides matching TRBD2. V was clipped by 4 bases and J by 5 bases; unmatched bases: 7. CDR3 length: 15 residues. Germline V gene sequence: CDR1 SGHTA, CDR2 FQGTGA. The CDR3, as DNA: TGTGCCAGCAGCTCAGCGGGGGGGCAGATGGAGACCCAGTACTTC. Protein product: CASSSAGGQMETQYF. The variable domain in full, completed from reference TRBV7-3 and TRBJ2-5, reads GAGVSQTPSNKVTEKGKYVELRCDPISGHTALYWYRQSLGQGPEFLIYFQGTGAADDSGLPNDRFFAVRPEGSVSTLKIQRTERGDSAVYLCASSSAGGQMETQYFGPGTRLLVL.

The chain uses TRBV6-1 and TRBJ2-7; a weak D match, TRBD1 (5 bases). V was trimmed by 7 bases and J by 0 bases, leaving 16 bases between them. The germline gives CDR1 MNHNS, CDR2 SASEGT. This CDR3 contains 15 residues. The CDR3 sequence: CASTVDRGTSYEQYF. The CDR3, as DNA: TGTGCCAGCACCGTGGATAGGGGCACCTCCTACGAGCAGTACTTC.

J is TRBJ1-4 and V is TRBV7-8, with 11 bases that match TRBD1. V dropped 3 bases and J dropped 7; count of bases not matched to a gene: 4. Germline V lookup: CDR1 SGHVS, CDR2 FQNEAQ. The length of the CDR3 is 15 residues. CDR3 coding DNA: TGTGCCAGCAGCTTTTCTGGGACAGGGGGTGAAAAACTGTTTTTT. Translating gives CASSFSGTGGEKLFF.

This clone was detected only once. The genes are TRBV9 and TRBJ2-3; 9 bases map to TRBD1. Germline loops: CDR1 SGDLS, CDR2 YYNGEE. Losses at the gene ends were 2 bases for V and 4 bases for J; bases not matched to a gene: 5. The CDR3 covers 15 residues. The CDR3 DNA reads TGTGCCAGCAGCGTCTCCGACAGGGGGGCAGATACGCAGTATTTT. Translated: CASSVSDRGADTQYF.

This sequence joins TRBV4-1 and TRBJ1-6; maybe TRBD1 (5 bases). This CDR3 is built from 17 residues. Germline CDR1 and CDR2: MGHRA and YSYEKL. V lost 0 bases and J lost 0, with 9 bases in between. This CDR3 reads CASSQDRASSYNSPLHF. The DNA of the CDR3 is TGCGCCAGCAGCCAAGACAGGGCTAGCTCCTATAATTCACCCCTCCACTTT.

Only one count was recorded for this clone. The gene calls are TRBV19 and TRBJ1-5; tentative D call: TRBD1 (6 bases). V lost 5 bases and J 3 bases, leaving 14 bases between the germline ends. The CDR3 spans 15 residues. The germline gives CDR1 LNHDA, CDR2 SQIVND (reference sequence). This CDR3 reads CASSFIQGNNQPQHF. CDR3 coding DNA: TGTGCCAGTAGTTTCATACAGGGTAACAATCAGCCCCAGCATTTT.